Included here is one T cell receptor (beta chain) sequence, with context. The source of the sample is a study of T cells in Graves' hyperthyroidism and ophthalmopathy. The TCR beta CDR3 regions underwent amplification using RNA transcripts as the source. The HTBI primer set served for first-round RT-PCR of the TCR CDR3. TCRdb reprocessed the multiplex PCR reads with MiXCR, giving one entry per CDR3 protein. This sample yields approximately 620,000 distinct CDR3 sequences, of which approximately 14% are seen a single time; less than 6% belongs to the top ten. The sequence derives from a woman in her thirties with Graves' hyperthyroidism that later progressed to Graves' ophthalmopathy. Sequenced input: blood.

The CDR3 DNA reads TGCGCCAGCAGCCCCCGCGGTGGGCGACAGGATGAGCAGTTCTTC. Translated, it gives CASSPRGGRQDEQFF. This chain uses TRBV4-3 with TRBJ2-1; maybe TRBD1 (6 bases). V lost 4 bases and J 8 bases, leaving 18 bases between the germline ends. The CDR3 runs 15 residues. Germline CDR1 and CDR2: LGHNA and YSLEER.